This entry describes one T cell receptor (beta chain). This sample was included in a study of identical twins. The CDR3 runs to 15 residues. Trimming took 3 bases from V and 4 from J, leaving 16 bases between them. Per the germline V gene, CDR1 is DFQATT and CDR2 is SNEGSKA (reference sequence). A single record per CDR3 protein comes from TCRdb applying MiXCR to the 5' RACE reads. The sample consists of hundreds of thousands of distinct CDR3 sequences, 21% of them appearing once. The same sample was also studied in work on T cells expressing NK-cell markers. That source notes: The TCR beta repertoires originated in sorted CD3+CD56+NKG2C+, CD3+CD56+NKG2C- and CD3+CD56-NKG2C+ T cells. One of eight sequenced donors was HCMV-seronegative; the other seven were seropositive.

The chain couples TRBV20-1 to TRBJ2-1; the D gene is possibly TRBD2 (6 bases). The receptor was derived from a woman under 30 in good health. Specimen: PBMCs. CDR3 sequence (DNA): TGCAGTGCTAGCCGTCCGGGCGGGGCTTACAATGAGCAGTTCTTC. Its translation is CSASRPGGAYNEQFF.